These T cell receptor beta chains were read from a single sample in a study of identical twins. MiXCR, applied by TCRdb to the 5' RACE reads, yields one record per CDR3 protein. The sample has hundreds of thousands of distinct CDR3 sequences, 15% to 20% seen once. Separately, the same data were catalogued under a study of T cells expressing NK-cell markers.

The material sequenced was PBMCs. These receptors all stem from a woman under 30 in good health. Each CDR3 is given with its conserved first and last residue. A D gene is named only where the DNA matches it firmly. Size is stated for part of the rows, as once, few or many counts, or as a class when the clone is expanded.

abundance: NA
v_gene: TRBV20-1
d_gene: TRBD2
j_gene: TRBJ2-5
CDR3aa: CSARVSGATGETQYF
CDR3nt: TGCAGTGCTAGAGTCAGCGGGGCGACGGGAGAGACCCAGTACTTC

abundance: once
v_gene: TRBV3-1
d_gene: NA
j_gene: TRBJ2-7
CDR3aa: CASSHRSKYYEQYF
CDR3nt: TGTGCCAGCAGCCATAGAAGCAAGTACTACGAGCAGTACTTC

abundance: many
v_gene: TRBV18
d_gene: TRBD1
j_gene: TRBJ1-1
CDR3aa: CASSPLTGGLNTEAFF
CDR3nt: TGTGCCAGCTCACCTTTGACAGGGGGCCTGAACACTGAAGCTTTCTTT

abundance: NA
v_gene: TRBV10-3
d_gene: TRBD1
j_gene: TRBJ1-1
CDR3aa: CAVWTGGVRSEAFF
CDR3nt: TGTGCCGTCTGGACAGGGGGAGTGAGGTCTGAAGCTTTCTTT

abundance: few
v_gene: TRBV20-1
d_gene: TRBD1
j_gene: TRBJ1-6
CDR3aa: CSAPGQGAVSPLHF
CDR3nt: TGCAGTGCTCCGGGACAGGGGGCAGTTTCACCCCTCCACTTT

abundance: NA
v_gene: TRBV7-8
d_gene: TRBD1
j_gene: TRBJ2-1
CDR3aa: CASSLVTGDSEQFF
CDR3nt: TGTGCCAGCAGCTTAGTTACAGGGGACAGTGAGCAGTTCTTC

abundance: few
v_gene: TRBV20-1
d_gene: TRBD2
j_gene: TRBJ2-2
CDR3aa: CSASNHGRETGELFF
CDR3nt: TGCAGTGCTAGTAATCACGGGAGGGAAACCGGGGAGCTGTTTTTT

abundance: few
v_gene: TRBV6-1
d_gene: NA
j_gene: TRBJ1-1
CDR3aa: CASSENTPNTEAFF
CDR3nt: TGTGCCAGCAGCGAAAATACTCCGAACACTGAAGCTTTCTTT

abundance: few
v_gene: TRBV5-1
d_gene: NA
j_gene: TRBJ2-7
CDR3aa: CASSTTGNSYEQYF
CDR3nt: TGCGCCAGCAGCACCACAGGGAACTCCTACGAGCAGTACTTC

abundance: few
v_gene: TRBV12-3/TRBV12-4
d_gene: TRBD1
j_gene: TRBJ2-2
CDR3aa: CASSFRDRGPTGELFF
CDR3nt: TGTGCCAGCAGTTTCCGGGACAGGGGGCCAACCGGGGAGCTGTTTTTT

abundance: NA
v_gene: TRBV5-6
d_gene: NA
j_gene: TRBJ2-1
CDR3aa: CAISSGLNEQFF
CDR3nt: TGTGCCATCAGCTCCGGGCTGAATGAGCAGTTCTTC

abundance: NA
v_gene: TRBV3-1
d_gene: NA
j_gene: TRBJ2-4
CDR3aa: CASSQGGGLAKNIQYF
CDR3nt: TGTGCCAGCAGCCAAGGAGGGGGATTAGCCAAAAACATTCAGTACTTC

abundance: NA
v_gene: TRBV27
d_gene: NA
j_gene: TRBJ1-1
CDR3aa: CASCLQGGNTEAFF
CDR3nt: TGTGCCAGCTGCTTACAGGGAGGGAACACTGAAGCTTTCTTT

abundance: NA
v_gene: TRBV15
d_gene: TRBD1
j_gene: TRBJ2-5
CDR3aa: CATSRETDRVVF
CDR3nt: TGTGCCACCAGCAGAGAAACGGACAGGGTCGTCTTC

abundance: NA
v_gene: TRBV13
d_gene: NA
j_gene: TRBJ2-7
CDR3aa: CASSFQYEQYF
CDR3nt: TGTGCCAGCAGCTTCCAGTACGAGCAGTACTTC

abundance: NA
v_gene: TRBV5-1
d_gene: NA
j_gene: TRBJ2-4
CDR3aa: CASSHGSGGNIQYF
CDR3nt: TGCGCCAGCAGCCATGGGAGTGGGGGAAACATTCAGTACTTC

abundance: NA
v_gene: TRBV6-2/TRBV6-3
d_gene: NA
j_gene: TRBJ2-7
CDR3aa: CASSSDSGARYEQYF
CDR3nt: TGTGCCAGCAGTAGCGACTCGGGAGCCCGCTACGAGCAGTACTTC

abundance: NA
v_gene: TRBV5-1
d_gene: NA
j_gene: TRBJ1-2
CDR3aa: CASSLQGFDNGYTF
CDR3nt: TGCGCCAGCAGCTTGCAAGGGTTCGATAATGGCTACACCTTC

abundance: NA
v_gene: TRBV24-1
d_gene: TRBD2
j_gene: TRBJ2-1
CDR3aa: CATAGKGTSTNNEQFF
CDR3nt: TGTGCCACCGCGGGGAAAGGGACTAGCACGAACAATGAGCAGTTCTTC

abundance: NA
v_gene: TRBV7-2
d_gene: NA
j_gene: TRBJ2-1
CDR3aa: CASSLGGTLYNEQFF
CDR3nt: TGTGCCAGCAGCTTAGGAGGGACCTTGTACAATGAGCAGTTCTTC

abundance: NA
v_gene: TRBV7-2
d_gene: NA
j_gene: TRBJ1-1
CDR3aa: CASSVGPLSNTEAFF
CDR3nt: TGTGCCAGCAGTGTTGGACCCCTCTCCAACACTGAAGCTTTCTTT

abundance: NA
v_gene: TRBV18
d_gene: TRBD1
j_gene: TRBJ2-7
CDR3aa: CASSPPGQGKYEQYF
CDR3nt: TGTGCCAGCTCACCGCCGGGACAGGGGAAATACGAGCAGTACTTC

abundance: once
v_gene: TRBV7-9
d_gene: NA
j_gene: TRBJ2-1
CDR3aa: CASSYDALDTRGEQFF
CDR3nt: TGTGCCAGCAGCTATGACGCCCTAGATACCCGCGGTGAGCAGTTCTTC